Presented here are 19 T cell receptor beta chains from one specimen sequenced in a study of tumor-infiltrating lymphocytes in primary liver carcinoma. Reverse transcription of approximately 520 ng total RNA with a constant-region primer produced TCR beta cDNA. The TCR beta library was amplified through three nested multiplex PCR rounds in a modified ARM-PCR procedure. Running roughly 10 cycles apiece, the first two PCR rounds relied on TRBV1-TRBV30 forward primers together with a C-beta reverse primer. TCRdb called the multiplex PCR reads again in MiXCR, with one record for every CDR3 protein. This table has 300,000 to 350,000 distinct CDR3 sequences, 65% appearing once. The researchers obtained blood RNA from unsorted whole blood and also extracted germline DNA. Source material: peripheral blood. The receptors were sampled from a man aged 40-55 years with primary liver carcinoma and hepatitis B virus infection.

On this clonotype: A single base separates this from a much larger clone, so it may be a read error. V usage is TRBV6-5 and J usage is TRBJ1-4; D is ambiguous. The germline CDR1 and CDR2 sequences are MNHEY and SVGAGI. This CDR3 contains 14 residues. With 8 bases removed from V and 3 bases from J, the gap between germline ends came to 13 bases. This CDR3 reads CASHGGPPNEKLFF. CDR3 sequence (DNA): TGTGCCAGCCACGGAGGCCCACCTAATGAAAAACTGTTTTTT.

For this clonotype: One end of the junction does not line up with germline, which may come from a read error. The chain has TRBV11-1 and TRBJ2-7; D is possibly TRBD2 (5 bases). This CDR3 has 14 residues. The germline gives CDR1 SGHAT, CDR2 FQDESV (reference sequence). The CDR3 spells CASSLACRGREQYF. For the CDR3, the DNA is TGCGCCAGCAGCTTAGCGTGTCGGGGAAGGGAGCAGTACTTC.

As concerns this clonotype: A much larger clone lies one base from this, so it may be a read error. This chain uses TRBV6-2 or TRBV6-3 with TRBJ2-2; D is perhaps TRBD2 (5 bases). This CDR3 region has 13 residues. The germline CDR1 and CDR2 sequences are MNHEY and SVGEGT. The CDR3 protein is CASSYGWTGELLF. The CDR3 DNA sequence: TGTGCCAGCAGTTATGGATGGACCGGGGAGCTGTTGTTT.

This clonotype came up a few times. J is TRBJ2-7 and V is TRBV10-3, with 8 bases fitting TRBD2. Germline CDR1 ENHRY, CDR2 SYGVKD. CDR3 length: 15 amino acids. The junction had 17 bases not matched to a gene; V was cut back by 11 bases and J by 5 bases. CDR3 protein: CAGGTIGAGVDEQYF. The CDR3 region has the DNA TGTGCCGGGGGCACTATCGGAGCGGGAGTCGACGAGCAGTACTTC.

This clonotype appeared many times. The chain combines TRBV12-5 with TRBJ2-1; D remains unclear. This CDR3 comprises 13 residues. V was shortened by 7 bases and J by 5 bases, with 12 bases between the two germline ends. Germline assignment: CDR1 LGHNT and CDR2 FRNRAP. CDR3: CASAPGTNNEQFF. The DNA of the CDR3 is TGTGCTAGTGCCCCAGGCACCAACAATGAGCAGTTCTTC.

The rearrangement links TRBV5-4 to TRBJ2-3, with 8 bases fitting TRBD2. The trim removed 0 bases at V and 2 bases at J, leaving 2 bases unmatched. Germline CDR1 and CDR2: SGHNT and YYREEE (reference sequence). This CDR3 spans 15 amino acids. The CDR3 region is CASSLGGGITDTQYF. The DNA of the CDR3 is TGTGCCAGCAGCTTGGGCGGGGGGATCACAGATACGCAGTATTTT.

The chain carries TRBV11-2 and TRBJ2-1; maybe TRBD1 (5 bases). The germline gives CDR1 SGHAT, CDR2 FQNNGV. Trimming removed 4 bases from V and 10 bases from J, with 17 bases in between. CDR3 length: 14 amino acids. In DNA, the CDR3 is TGTGCCAGCAGCTCCCGAATAGTGGGGCCGGAGCAGTTCTTC. Protein sequence: CASSSRIVGPEQFF.

The sample holds a few counts of this clonotype. CDR3 protein: CASRTVGAGEAQYF. The CDR3 nucleotides are TGTGCCAGCCGGACTGTGGGGGCCGGTGAGGCCCAGTACTTC. The chain links TRBV11-3 to TRBJ2-5, with D possibly being TRBD1 (6 bases). V shed 8 bases and J shed 9 bases, with 22 bases lying between them. This CDR3 comprises 14 residues. Germline V gene lookup returns CDR1 SGHNT and CDR2 YENEEA.

V gene TRBV6-1 combines with J gene TRBJ2-5; tentative D call: TRBD1 (5 bases). Germline V gene data show CDR1 as MNHNS and CDR2 as SASEGT. This CDR3 is 14 amino acids long. The V end lost 4 bases, the J end lost 4 bases, and 13 bases lay between the germline ends. CDR3 DNA sequence: TGTGCCAGCAGTGCCTCCAGGGTCAGAGAGACCCAGTACTTC. This translates into CASSASRVRETQYF.

This clonotype was recorded at least ten times. The V gene is TRBV11-2, the J gene TRBJ2-7, with 12 bases aligning to TRBD2. V lost 1 base to trimming and J lost 0 bases; unmatched junction nucleotides: 7. Looked up from germline, CDR1 is SGHAT and CDR2 is FQNNGV. This CDR3 has 18 amino acids. The CDR3 sequence: CASSLGGTSGWSSYEQYF. The CDR3 DNA is TGTGCCAGCAGCTTAGGGGGGACTAGCGGGTGGAGCTCCTACGAGCAGTACTTC.

On this clonotype: A much larger clone differs from this one at a single base, so this may be a read error. V and J are TRBV12-3 or TRBV12-4 and TRBJ2-7, with 7 bases identical to TRBD2. Trimming took 10 bases from V and 2 from J; bases not matched to a gene: 14. The CDR3 runs 15 residues. The CDR3, as DNA: TGTGCCATCAGCCAAGCTAGCGGAGCTGCCTACGAGCAGTACTTC. The encoded protein is CAISQASGAAYEQYF.

Turning to this clonotype: At one end, the junction sequence differs from germline, possibly due to a read error. The CDR3 sequence: CASILGSGINTDTQYF. The CDR3 DNA is TGTGCCAGCATCTTAGGATCAGGGATTAACACAGATACGCAGTATTTT. The chain uses TRBV7-8 and TRBJ2-3; tentatively, D is TRBD1 (5 bases). The CDR3 is made up of 16 amino acids. Germline loops: CDR1 SGHVS, CDR2 FQNEAQ.

This clonotype was observed many times. The rearrangement joins TRBV6-2 or TRBV6-3 to TRBJ2-4, with a tentative D call TRBD2 (6 bases). The length of the CDR3 is 15 residues. Germline CDR1 is MNHEY and CDR2 is SVGEGT. V dropped 3 bases and J dropped 1 base, with 10 bases sitting between them. CDR3 in amino acids: CASSYGGMAKNIQYF. CDR3 nucleotides: TGTGCCAGCAGTTATGGGGGGATGGCCAAAAACATTCAGTACTTC.

This chain uses TRBV11-2 with TRBJ1-2; no firm D call. Between the trimmed V and J ends, which lost 7 bases and 6 bases, there was a span of 15 bases. Germline CDR1 is SGHAT and CDR2 is FQNNGV. The CDR3 is made up of 13 amino acids. The CDR3 here is CASMNETLHGYTF. The DNA of the CDR3 is TGTGCCAGCATGAACGAGACTCTTCATGGCTACACCTTC.

V is TRBV5-8 and J is TRBJ2-7; D gene unclear. Trimming stripped 4 bases from V and 7 bases from J, with 33 bases between. CDR1 SGHTS and CDR2 YDEGEE come from the germline V gene. This CDR3 is built from 19 residues. This CDR3 reads CASSPITKLSGSPLKEQYF. The CDR3 DNA reads TGTGCCAGCAGCCCAATTACTAAGCTTTCGGGTTCCCCATTGAAAGAGCAGTACTTC.

CDR3 coding DNA: TGCGCCAGCAGCCAGGTTACTGGAAACACCATATATTTT. This gives the protein CASSQVTGNTIYF. The chain recombines TRBV4-1 with TRBJ1-3; D remains ambiguous. This CDR3 has 13 residues. Germline loops: CDR1 MGHRA, CDR2 YSYEKL. The V and J ends lost 3 bases and 2 bases respectively, with 5 bases between them.

Only one count was recorded for this clonotype. At one end the junction does not follow the germline gene, possibly because of a read error. The rearrangement links TRBV4-1 to TRBJ1-2; D is unclear. The CDR3 consists of 14 residues. Per the germline V gene, CDR1 is MGHRA and CDR2 is YSYEKL. CDR3 loop: CASSQDYIDYGYTF. The CDR3, as DNA: TGCGCCAGCAGTCAAGATTACATAGACTATGGCTACACCTTC.

In its sample, this clonotype was seen many times. The chain combines TRBV6-6 with TRBJ1-5; D might be TRBD1 (5 bases). Trimming removed 4 bases at V and 6 bases at J, with 13 bases between. Germline CDR1 is MNHNY and CDR2 is SVGAGI (reference sequence). This CDR3 spans 14 amino acids. The CDR3 coding sequence is TGTGCCAGCAGTTTCAGGGAGTATGGTCAGCCCCAGCATTTT. Its translation: CASSFREYGQPQHF.

Regarding this clonotype: The junction differs from germline at one of its ends, possibly a read error. The CDR3 region has the DNA TGTGCCAGGAGCTTAGATGCAGGTGGAATCAGCTACGAGCAGTACTTC. Translated, it gives CARSLDAGGISYEQYF. The genes are TRBV11-2 and TRBJ2-7; D is unclear. The CDR3 is 16 amino acids. CDR1 is SGHAT and CDR2 is FQNNGV in the germline V gene.